This TCR beta chain comes out of a study of blood T cell repertoires in COVID-19. Across the whole study: COVID-19 samples collected from the United States, Italy and Spain covered acute and convalescent phases. T cells, B-cell-depleted T cells, or PBMCs provided the cDNA or gDNA that served as material.

As handled by the study authors: Reference gene primer amplification gave nucleated cell count estimates. Measured with immunoSEQ multiplex PCR; TCRdb has only the in-frame clones, and not every one. V and J calls and clone size are given by that table; D and trimming were obtained from the DNA. The sample shows some 300,000 clones, around 84% of them seen only once. This clone was counted once. The CDR3 is 15 amino acids. Germline V CDR1 and CDR2: MNHEY, SVGAGI. This chain uses TRBV6-5 with TRBJ1-6; TRBD1 aligns across 9 bases. Sequenced sample: peripheral blood. This sequence was found in a man aged 70-80 years with acute or convalescent COVID-19. CDR3 residues: CTAGTGSSYNSPLHF. CDR3 sequence (DNA): TGTACCGCAGGGACAGGGAGCTCCTATAATTCACCCCTCCACTTT.